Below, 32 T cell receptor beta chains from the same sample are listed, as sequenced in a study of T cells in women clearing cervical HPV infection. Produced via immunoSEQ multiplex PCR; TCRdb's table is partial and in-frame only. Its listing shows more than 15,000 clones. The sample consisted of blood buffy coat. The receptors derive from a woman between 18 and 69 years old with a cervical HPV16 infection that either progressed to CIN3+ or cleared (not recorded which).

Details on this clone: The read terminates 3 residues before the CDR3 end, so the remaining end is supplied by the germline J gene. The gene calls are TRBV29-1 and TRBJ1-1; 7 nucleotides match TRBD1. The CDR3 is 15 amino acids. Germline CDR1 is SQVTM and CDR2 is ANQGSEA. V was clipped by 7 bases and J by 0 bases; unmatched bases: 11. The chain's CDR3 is CSAGGRTGMNTEAFF. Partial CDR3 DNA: TGCAGCGCCGGGGGTCGGACAGGAATGAACACTGAA. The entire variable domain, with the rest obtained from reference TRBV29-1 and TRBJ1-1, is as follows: SAVISQKPSRDICQRGTSLTIQCQVDSQVTMMFWYRQQPGQSLTLIATANQGSEATYESGFVIDKFPISRPNLTFSTLTVSNMSPEDSSIYLCSAGGRTGMNTEAFFGQGTRLTVV.

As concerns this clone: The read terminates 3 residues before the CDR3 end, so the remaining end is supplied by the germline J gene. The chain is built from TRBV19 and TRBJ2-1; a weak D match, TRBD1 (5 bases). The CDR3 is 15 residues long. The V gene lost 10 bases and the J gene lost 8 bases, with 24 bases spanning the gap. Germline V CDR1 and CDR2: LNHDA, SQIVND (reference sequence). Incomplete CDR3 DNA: TGTGCCACTAGGCTTGGGGCAGGTAATTGGGATGAG. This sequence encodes CATRLGAGNWDE. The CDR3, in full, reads CATRLGAGNWDEQFF. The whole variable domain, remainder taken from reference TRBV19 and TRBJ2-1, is DGGITQSPKYLFRKEGQNVTLSCEQNLNHDAMYWYRQDPGQGLRLIYYSQIVNDFQKGDIAEGYSVSREKKESFPLTVTSAQKNPTAFYLCATRLGAGNWDEQFFGPGTRLTVL.

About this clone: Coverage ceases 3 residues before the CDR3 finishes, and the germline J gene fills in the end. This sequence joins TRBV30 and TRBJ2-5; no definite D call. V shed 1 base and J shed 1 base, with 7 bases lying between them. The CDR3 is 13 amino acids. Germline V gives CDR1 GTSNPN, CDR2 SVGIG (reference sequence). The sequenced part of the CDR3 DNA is TGTGCCTGGAGTGGCGATATCCAAGAGACC. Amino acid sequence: CAWSGDIQET. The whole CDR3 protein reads CAWSGDIQETQYF.

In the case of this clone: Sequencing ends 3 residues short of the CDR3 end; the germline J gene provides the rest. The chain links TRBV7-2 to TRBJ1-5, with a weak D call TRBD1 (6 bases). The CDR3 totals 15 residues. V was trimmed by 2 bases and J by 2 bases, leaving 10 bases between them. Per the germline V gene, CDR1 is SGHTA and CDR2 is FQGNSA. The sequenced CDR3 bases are TGTGCCAGCAGCTTATGGGGGGGGCGCAATCAGCCC. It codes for CASSLWGGRNQP. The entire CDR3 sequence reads CASSLWGGRNQPQHF.

The CDR3 loop is CSARDLRQGSMQPQHF. The part of the CDR3 DNA that was read is TGCAGTGCTAGAGATCTTCGACAGGGTAGTATGCAGCCC. V is TRBV20-1 and J is TRBJ1-5; 7 bases are shared with TRBD1. From the germline J gene comes the end of the CDR3, since the read stops 3 residues before it. V lost 0 bases, J lost 7 bases, and 12 bases stayed unmatched. This CDR3 region has 16 residues. CDR1 and CDR2 (germline): DFQATT, SNEGSKA (reference sequence).

This CDR3 is CAIRQGNSPLHF. Partial CDR3 DNA: TGTGCCATCAGACAGGGGAATTCACCC. V gene TRBV10-3 combines with J gene TRBJ1-6; 7 positions match TRBD1. Coverage ceases 3 residues before the CDR3 finishes, and the germline J gene fills in the end. After removal of 6 bases from V and 7 bases from J, the junction contained 0 bases not matched to a gene. The CDR3 length is 12 residues. The germline gives CDR1 ENHRY, CDR2 SYGVKD.

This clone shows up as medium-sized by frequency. The chain's CDR3 is CASSILGGQETQYF. The CDR3 bases that were read are TGTGCCAGTAGTATCTTGGGGGGACAAGAGACC. The J gene is TRBJ2-5, the V gene TRBV19; possibly TRBD2 for D (6 bases). The read falls 3 residues short of the CDR3 end, and the missing part is taken from the germline J gene. In germline, CDR1 is LNHDA, CDR2 SQIVND (reference sequence). The V gene lost 3 bases and the J gene lost 2 bases, with 10 bases spanning the gap. This CDR3 comprises 14 residues.

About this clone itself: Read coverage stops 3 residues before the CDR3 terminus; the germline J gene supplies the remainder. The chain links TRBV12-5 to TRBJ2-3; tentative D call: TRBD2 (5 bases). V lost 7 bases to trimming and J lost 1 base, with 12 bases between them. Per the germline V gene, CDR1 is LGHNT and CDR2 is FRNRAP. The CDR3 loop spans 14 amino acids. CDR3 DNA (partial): TGTGCTAGTGTCTCGGGGTTCCGCACAGATACG. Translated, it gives CASVSGFRTDT. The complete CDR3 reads CASVSGFRTDTQYF.

CDR3 protein: CASSSRSGFREKLFF. The part of the CDR3 DNA that was read is TGTGCCAGCAGCTCGCGGTCTGGGTTCCGGGAAAAA. The J gene is TRBJ1-4, the V gene TRBV9; D remains ambiguous. The read falls 3 residues short of the CDR3 end, and the missing part is taken from the germline J gene. Trimming removed 4 bases from V and 8 bases from J, with 18 bases in between. CDR1 SGDLS and CDR2 YYNGEE come from the germline V gene. The CDR3 totals 15 residues.

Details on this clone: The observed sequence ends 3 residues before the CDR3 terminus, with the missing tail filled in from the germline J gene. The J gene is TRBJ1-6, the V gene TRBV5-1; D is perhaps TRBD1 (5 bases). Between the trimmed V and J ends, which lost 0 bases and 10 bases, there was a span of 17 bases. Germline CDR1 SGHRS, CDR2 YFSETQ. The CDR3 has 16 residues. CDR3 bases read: TGCGCCAGCAGCTTGGATAGCCAGGGACTTGGATCACCC. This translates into CASSLDSQGLGSP. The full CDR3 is CASSLDSQGLGSPLHF.

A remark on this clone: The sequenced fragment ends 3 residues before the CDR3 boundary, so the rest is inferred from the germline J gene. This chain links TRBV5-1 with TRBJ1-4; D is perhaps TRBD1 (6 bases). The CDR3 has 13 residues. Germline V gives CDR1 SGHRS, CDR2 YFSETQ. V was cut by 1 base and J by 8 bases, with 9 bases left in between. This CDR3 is CASSLTQGEKLFF. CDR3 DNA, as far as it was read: TGCGCCAGCAGCTTGACTCAGGGGGAAAAA.

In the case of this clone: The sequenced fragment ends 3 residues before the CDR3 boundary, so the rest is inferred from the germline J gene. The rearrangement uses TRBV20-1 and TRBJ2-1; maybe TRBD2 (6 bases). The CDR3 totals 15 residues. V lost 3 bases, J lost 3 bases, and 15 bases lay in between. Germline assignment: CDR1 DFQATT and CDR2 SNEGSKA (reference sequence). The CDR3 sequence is CSASGPGLYYNEQFF. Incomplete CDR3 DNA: TGCAGTGCTAGCGGTCCGGGACTTTACTACAATGAG.

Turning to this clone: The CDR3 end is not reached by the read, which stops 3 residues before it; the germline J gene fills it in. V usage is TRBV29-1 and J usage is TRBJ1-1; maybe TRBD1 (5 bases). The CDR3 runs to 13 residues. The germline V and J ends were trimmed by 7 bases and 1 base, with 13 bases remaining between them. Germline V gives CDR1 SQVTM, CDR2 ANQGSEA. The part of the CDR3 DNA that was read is TGCAGCGCCCCGGGGGTTGGGAACACTGAA. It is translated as CSAPGVGNTE. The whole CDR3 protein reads CSAPGVGNTEAFF.

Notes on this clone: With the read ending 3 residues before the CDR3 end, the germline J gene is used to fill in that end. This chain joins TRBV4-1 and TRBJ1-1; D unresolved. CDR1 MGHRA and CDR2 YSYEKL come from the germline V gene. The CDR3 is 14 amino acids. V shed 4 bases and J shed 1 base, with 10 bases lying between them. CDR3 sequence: CASSPRGWNTEAFF. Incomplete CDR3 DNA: TGCGCCAGCAGCCCCCGAGGGTGGAACACTGAA.

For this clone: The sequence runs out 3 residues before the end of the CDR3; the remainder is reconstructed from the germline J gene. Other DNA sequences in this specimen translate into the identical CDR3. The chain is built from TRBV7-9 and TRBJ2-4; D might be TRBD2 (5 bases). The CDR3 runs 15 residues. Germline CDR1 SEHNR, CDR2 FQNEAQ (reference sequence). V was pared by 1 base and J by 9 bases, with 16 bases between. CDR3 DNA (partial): TGTGCCAGCAGCTTAGAGGAGACGGGGTGGAGCATT. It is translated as CASSLEETGWSI. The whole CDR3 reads CASSLEETGWSIQYF.

Partial CDR3 DNA: TGTGCCAGCAGCCTCTTCCGGGGTGATACG. This codes for CASSLFRGDT. In full, the CDR3 is CASSLFRGDTQYF. The rearrangement uses TRBV7-2 and TRBJ2-3; possible D gene TRBD2, 5 bases. The read is 3 residues too short to cover the CDR3 end, so that end is filled in from the germline J gene. V lost 5 bases to trimming and J lost 6 bases, with 12 bases between them. The CDR3 extends over 13 amino acids. Per the germline V gene, CDR1 is SGHTA and CDR2 is FQGNSA.

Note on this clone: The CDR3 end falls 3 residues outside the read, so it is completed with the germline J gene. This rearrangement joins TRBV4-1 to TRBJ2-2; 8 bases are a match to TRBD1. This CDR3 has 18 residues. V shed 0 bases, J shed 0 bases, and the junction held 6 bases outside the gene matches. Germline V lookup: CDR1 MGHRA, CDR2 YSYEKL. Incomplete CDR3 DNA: TGCGCCAGCAGCCAAGAAATTCCAGGGGGCGCGAACACCGGGGAG. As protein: CASSQEIPGGANTGE. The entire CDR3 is CASSQEIPGGANTGELFF.

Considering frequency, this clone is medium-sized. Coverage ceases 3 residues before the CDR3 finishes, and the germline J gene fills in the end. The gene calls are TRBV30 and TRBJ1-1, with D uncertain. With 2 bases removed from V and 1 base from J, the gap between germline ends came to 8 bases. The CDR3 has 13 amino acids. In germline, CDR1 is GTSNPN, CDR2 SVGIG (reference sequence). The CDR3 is CAWSWARNTEAFF. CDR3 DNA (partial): TGTGCCTGGAGTTGGGCCCGGAACACTGAA.

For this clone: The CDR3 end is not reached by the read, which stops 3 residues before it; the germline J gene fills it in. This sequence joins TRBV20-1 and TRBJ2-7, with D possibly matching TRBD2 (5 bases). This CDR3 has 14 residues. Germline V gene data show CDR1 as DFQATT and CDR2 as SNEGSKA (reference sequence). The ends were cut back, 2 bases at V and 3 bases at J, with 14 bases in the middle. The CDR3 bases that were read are TGCAGTGCTAGACCGGGGAGCAAGTTCTACGAG. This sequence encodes CSARPGSKFYE. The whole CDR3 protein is CSARPGSKFYEQYF.

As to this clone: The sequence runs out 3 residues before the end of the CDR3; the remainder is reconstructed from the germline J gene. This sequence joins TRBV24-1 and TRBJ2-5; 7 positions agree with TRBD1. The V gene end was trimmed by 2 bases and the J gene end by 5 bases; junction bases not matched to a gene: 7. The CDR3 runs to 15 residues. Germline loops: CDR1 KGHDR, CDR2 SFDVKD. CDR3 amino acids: CATSDSGTRGETQYF. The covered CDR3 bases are TGTGCCACCAGTGATTCCGGGACCAGGGGGGAGACC.

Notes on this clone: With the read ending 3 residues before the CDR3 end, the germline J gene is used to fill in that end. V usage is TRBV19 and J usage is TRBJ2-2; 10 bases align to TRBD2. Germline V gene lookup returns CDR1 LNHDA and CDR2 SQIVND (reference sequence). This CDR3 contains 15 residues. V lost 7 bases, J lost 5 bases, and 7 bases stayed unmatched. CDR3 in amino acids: CASTKGTSVTGELFF. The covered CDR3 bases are TGTGCCAGTACCAAAGGGACTAGCGTTACCGGGGAG.

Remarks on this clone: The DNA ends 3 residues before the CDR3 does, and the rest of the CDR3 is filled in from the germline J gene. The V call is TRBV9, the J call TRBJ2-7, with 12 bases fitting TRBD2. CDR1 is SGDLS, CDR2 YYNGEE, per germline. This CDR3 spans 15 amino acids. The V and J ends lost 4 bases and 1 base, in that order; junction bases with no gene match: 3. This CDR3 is CASSPSGGASYEQYF. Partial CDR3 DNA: TGTGCCAGCAGCCCTAGCGGGGGGGCTTCCTACGAG.

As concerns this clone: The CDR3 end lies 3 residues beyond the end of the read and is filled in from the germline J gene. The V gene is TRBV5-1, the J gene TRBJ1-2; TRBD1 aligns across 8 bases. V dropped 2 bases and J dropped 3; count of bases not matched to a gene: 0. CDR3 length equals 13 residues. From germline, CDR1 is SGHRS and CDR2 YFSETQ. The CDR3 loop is CASSLQGDYGYTF. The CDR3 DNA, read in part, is TGCGCCAGCAGCTTACAGGGGGACTATGGC.

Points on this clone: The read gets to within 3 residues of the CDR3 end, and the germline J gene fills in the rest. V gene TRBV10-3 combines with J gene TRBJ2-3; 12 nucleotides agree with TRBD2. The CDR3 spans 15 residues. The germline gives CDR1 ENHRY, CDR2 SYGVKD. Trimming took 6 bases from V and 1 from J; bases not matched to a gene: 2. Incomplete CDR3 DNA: TGTGCCATCAGCCGACTAGCGGGGGGCACAGATACG. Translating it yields CAISRLAGGTDT. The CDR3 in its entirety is CAISRLAGGTDTQYF.

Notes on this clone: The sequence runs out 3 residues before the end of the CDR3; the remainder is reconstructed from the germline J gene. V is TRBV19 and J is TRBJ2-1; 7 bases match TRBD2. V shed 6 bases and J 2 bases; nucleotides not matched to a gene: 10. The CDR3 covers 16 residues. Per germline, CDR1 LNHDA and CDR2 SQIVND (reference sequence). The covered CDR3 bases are TGTGCCAGTAGGGATGGACCGAGCGGGGCCTACAATGAG. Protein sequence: CASRDGPSGAYNE. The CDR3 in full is CASRDGPSGAYNEQFF.

The CDR3: CAWSVGSNTEAFF. CDR3 DNA (partial): TGTGCCTGGAGTGTAGGTAGCAACACTGAA. The chain has TRBV30 and TRBJ1-1, with D uncertain. The read is 3 residues too short to cover the CDR3 end, so that end is filled in from the germline J gene. V lost 0 bases, J lost 2 bases, and 7 bases lay in between. CDR1 GTSNPN and CDR2 SVGIG come from the germline V gene (reference sequence). The CDR3 extends over 13 amino acids.

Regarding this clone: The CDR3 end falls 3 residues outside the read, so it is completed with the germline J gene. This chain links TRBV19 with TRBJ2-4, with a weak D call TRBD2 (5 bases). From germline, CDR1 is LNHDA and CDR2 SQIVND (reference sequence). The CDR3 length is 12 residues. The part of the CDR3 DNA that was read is TGTGCCAGTAGTATAGCCCAAAGCGGT. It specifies CASSIAQSG. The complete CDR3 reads CASSIAQSGQYF.

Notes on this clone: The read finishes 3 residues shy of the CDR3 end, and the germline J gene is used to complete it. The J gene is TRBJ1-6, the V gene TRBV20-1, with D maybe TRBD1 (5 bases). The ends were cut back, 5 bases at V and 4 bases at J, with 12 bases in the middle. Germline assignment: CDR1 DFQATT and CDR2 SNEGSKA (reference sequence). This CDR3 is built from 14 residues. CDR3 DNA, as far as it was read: TGCAGTGCTGCCCGGGACTTATATAATTCACCC. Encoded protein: CSAARDLYNSP. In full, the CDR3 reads CSAARDLYNSPLHF.

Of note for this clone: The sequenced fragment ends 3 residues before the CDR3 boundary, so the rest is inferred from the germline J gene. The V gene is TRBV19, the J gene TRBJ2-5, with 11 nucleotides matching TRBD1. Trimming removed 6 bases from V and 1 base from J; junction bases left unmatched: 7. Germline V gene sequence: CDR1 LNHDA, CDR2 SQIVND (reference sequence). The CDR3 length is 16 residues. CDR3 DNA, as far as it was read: TGTGCCAGTAGCCATGGACAGGGGGCGGGCCAAGAGACC. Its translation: CASSHGQGAGQET. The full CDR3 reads CASSHGQGAGQETQYF. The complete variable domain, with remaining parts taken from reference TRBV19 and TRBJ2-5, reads DGGITQSPKYLFRKEGQNVTLSCEQNLNHDAMYWYRQDPGQGLRLIYYSQIVNDFQKGDIAEGYSVSREKKESFPLTVTSAQKNPTAFYLCASSHGQGAGQETQYFGPGTRLLVL.

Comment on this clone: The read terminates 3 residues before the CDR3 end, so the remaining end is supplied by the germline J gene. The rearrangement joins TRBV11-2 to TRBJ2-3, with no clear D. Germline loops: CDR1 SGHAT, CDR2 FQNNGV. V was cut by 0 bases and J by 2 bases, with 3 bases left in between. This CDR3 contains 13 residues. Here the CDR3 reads CASSLDFTDTQYF. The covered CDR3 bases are TGTGCCAGCAGCTTAGACTTCACAGATACG. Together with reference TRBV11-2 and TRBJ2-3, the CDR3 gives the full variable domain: EAGVAQSPRYKIIEKRQSVAFWCNPISGHATLYWYQQILGQGPKLLIQFQNNGVVDDSQLPKDRFSAERLKGVDSTLKIQPAKLEDSAVYLCASSLDFTDTQYFGPGTRLTVL.

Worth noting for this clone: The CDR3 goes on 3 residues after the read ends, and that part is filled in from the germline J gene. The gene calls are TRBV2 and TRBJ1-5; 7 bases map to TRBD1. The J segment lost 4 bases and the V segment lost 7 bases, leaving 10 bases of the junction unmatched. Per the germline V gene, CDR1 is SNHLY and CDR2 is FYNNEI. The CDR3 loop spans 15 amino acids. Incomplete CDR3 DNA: TGTGCCAGCACCGTACAGGGGCCCCAAAATCAGCCC. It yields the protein CASTVQGPQNQP. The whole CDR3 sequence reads CASTVQGPQNQPQHF.

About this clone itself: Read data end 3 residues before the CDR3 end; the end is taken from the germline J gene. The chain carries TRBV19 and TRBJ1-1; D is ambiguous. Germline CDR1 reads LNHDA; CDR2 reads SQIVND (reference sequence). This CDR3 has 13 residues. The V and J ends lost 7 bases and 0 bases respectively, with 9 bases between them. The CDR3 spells CASNQKMNTEAFF. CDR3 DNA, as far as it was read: TGTGCCAGTAATCAGAAAATGAACACTGAA.